These 10 T cell receptor beta chains came from one sample sequenced in a study of cytomegalovirus exposure and HLA in healthy donors. Amplification used 60 Vbeta primers and 13 Jbeta primers. Only in-frame clones appear in the TCRdb table, and some are missing; sequencing was by immunoSEQ multiplex PCR. The sample carries 35,000 to 40,000 clones, 74% recorded once. The sequenced material came from PBMCs. The receptor set was obtained from a man aged 25 to 40 in good health and CMV-seronegative.

V and J are TRBV7-2 and TRBJ1-4; 7 bases fit TRBD1. The CDR3 is 14 residues long. Germline values: CDR1 SGHTA, CDR2 FQGNSA. After removal of 6 bases from V and 7 bases from J, the junction contained 8 bases not matched to a gene. This CDR3 is CASRQGPSAEKLFF. DNA for the CDR3: TGTGCCAGCAGACAGGGGCCATCTGCTGAAAAACTGTTTTTT.

The chain is built from TRBV7-8 and TRBJ2-2; 7 nucleotides align to TRBD1. The V gene's germline CDR1 is SGHVS and CDR2 FQNEAQ. CDR3 length: 15 amino acids. Trimming at V came to 4 bases and at J to 4 bases, leaving 6 bases not matched to a gene. Here the CDR3 reads CASSSLQGSTGELFF. Written as DNA, the CDR3 is TGTGCCAGCAGCTCCCTACAGGGGTCCACCGGGGAGCTGTTTTTT.

CDR3 sequence (DNA): TGTGCCAGCAGCCCCGGGGGGTCGGAAACTGAAGCTTTCTTT. As protein: CASSPGGSETEAFF. The chain couples TRBV6-4 to TRBJ1-1; perhaps TRBD1 as D (5 bases). Germline CDR1 and CDR2: MRHNA and SNTAGT. Trimming left V 6 bases short and J 5 bases short, with 16 bases between. The CDR3 length is 14 residues.

The rearrangement links TRBV5-1 to TRBJ2-6; 7 positions agree with TRBD1. V lost 5 bases, J lost 0 bases, and 14 bases stayed unmatched. The CDR3 totals 19 residues. Per the germline V gene, CDR1 is SGHRS and CDR2 is YFSETQ. CDR3 protein: CASRPGQVGPISGANVLTF. The CDR3 coding sequence is TGCGCCAGCAGACCCGGACAGGTGGGCCCCATCTCTGGGGCCAACGTCCTGACTTTC.

The genes are TRBV27 and TRBJ1-4; no reliable D call. Trimming left V 6 bases short and J 10 bases short, with 9 bases between. The germline V gene has CDR1 MNHEY and CDR2 SMNVEV (reference sequence). This CDR3 is 11 amino acids long. Here the CDR3 reads CASSESGKLFF. The CDR3 DNA reads as TGTGCCAGCAGCGAATCAGGAAAACTGTTTTTT.

The V and J genes are TRBV25-1 and TRBJ1-1, with a tentative D call TRBD1 (5 bases). The CDR3 loop spans 15 amino acids. CDR1 is MGHDK and CDR2 is SYGVNS in the germline V gene. The V end was cut by 4 bases, the J end by 1 base, with 13 bases between. DNA of the CDR3: TGTGCCAGCAGTGCACCCTCAGGGCGGAACACTGAAGCTTTCTTT. Residues: CASSAPSGRNTEAFF.

The CDR3: CASSQGSLAGGTQYF. The CDR3 nucleotides are TGCGCCAGCAGCCAAGGTTCTCTAGCGGGTGGTACGCAGTATTTT. The chain carries TRBV4-1 and TRBJ2-3; 8 bases line up with TRBD2. V lost 1 base and J lost 8; bases outside the gene matches: 8. Germline V gene data show CDR1 as MGHRA and CDR2 as YSYEKL. There are 15 residues in the CDR3.

The rearrangement links TRBV15 to TRBJ2-3; tentative D call: TRBD1 (5 bases). This CDR3 has 15 amino acids. Trimming left V 1 base short and J 2 bases short, with 10 bases between. Germline V CDR1 and CDR2: LNHNV, YYDKDF (reference sequence). CDR3 amino acids: CATSRGQGDTDTQYF. CDR3 sequence (DNA): TGTGCCACCAGCAGAGGTCAGGGTGACACAGATACGCAGTATTTT.

The rearrangement links TRBV4-1 to TRBJ1-6, with D tentatively TRBD1 (6 bases). Deletions cut 0 bases from V and 13 bases from J, with 19 bases between. This CDR3 has 16 amino acids. CDR1 is MGHRA, CDR2 YSYEKL, per germline. The CDR3 nucleotides read TGCGCCAGCAGCCAAGATAGCAGGGGCGAATTGCGGCCCCTCCACTTT. Amino acid sequence: CASSQDSRGELRPLHF.

This clone was seen a handful of times. V gene TRBV27 combines with J gene TRBJ1-1; 7 bases map to TRBD1. V was pared by 5 bases and J by 1 base, with 7 bases of the junction left unmatched. The CDR3 has 15 amino acids. CDR1 and CDR2 from the germline V gene are MNHEY and SMNVEV (reference sequence). Here the CDR3 reads CASSQTGSRNTEAFF. DNA of the CDR3: TGTGCCAGCAGTCAGACAGGGTCACGGAACACTGAAGCTTTCTTT.